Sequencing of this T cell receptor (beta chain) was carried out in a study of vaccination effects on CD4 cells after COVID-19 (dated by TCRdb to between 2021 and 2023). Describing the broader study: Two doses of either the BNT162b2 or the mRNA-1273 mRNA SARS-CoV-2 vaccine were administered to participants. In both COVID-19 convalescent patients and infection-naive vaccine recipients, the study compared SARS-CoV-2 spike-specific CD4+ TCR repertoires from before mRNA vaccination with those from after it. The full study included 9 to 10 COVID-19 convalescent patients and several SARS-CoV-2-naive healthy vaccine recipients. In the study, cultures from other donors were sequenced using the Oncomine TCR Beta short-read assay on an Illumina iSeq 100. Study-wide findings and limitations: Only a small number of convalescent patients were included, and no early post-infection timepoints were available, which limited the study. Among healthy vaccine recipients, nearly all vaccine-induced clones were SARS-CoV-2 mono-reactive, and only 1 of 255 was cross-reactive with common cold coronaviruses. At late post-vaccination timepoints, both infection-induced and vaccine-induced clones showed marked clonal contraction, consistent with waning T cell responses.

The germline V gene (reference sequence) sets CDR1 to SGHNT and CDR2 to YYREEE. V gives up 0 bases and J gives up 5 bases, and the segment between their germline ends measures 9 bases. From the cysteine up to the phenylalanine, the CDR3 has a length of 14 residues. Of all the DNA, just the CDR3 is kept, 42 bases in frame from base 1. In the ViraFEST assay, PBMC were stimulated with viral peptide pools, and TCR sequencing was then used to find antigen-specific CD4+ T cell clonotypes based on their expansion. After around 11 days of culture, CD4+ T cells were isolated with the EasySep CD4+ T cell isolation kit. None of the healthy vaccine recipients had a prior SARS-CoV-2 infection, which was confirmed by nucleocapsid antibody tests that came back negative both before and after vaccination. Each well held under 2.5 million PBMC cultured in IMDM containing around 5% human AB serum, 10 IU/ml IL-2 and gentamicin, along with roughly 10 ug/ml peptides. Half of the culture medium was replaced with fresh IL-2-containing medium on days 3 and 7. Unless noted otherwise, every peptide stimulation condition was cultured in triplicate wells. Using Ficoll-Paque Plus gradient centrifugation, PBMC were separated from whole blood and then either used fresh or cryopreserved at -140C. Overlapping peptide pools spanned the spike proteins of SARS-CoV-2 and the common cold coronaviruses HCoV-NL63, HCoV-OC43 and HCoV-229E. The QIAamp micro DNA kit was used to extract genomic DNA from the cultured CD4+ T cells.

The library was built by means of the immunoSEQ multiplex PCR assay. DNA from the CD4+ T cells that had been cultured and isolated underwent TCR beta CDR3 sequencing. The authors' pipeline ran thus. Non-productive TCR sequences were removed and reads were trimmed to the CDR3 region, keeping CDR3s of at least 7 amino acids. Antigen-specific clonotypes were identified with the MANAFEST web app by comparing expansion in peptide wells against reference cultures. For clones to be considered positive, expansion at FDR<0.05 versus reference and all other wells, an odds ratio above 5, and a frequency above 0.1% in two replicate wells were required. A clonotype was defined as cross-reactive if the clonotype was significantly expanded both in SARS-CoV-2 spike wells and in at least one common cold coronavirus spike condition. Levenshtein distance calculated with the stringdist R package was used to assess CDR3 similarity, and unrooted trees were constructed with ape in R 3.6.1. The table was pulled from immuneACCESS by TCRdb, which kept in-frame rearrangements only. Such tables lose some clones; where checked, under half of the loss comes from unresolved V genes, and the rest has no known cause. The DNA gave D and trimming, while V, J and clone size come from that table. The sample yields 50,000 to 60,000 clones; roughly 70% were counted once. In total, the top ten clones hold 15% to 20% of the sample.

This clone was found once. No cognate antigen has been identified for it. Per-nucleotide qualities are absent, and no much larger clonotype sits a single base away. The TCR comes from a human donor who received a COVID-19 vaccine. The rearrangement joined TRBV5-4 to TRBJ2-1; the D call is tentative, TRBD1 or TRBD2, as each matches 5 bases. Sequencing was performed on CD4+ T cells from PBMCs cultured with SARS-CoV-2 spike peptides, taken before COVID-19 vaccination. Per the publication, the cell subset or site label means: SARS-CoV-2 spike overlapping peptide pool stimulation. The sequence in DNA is TGTGCCAGCAGCTTGGTGGGACCAAACAATGAGCAGTTCTTC. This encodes CASSLVGPNNEQFF.